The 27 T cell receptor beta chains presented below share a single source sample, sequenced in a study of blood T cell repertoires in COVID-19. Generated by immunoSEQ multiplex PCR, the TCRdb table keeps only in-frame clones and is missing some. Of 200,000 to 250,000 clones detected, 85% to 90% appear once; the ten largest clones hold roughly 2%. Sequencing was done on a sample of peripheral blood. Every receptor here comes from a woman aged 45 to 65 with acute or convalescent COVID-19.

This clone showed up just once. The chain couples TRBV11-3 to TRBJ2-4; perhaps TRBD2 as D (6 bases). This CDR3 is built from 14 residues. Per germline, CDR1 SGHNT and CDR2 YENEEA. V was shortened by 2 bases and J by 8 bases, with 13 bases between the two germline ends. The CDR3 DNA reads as TGTGCCAGCAGCTTACCGGGGGTTGGGGACATTCAGTACTTC. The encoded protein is CASSLPGVGDIQYF.

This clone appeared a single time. In nucleotides, the CDR3 is TGTGCCACCAATCCGGGGGGCACAGATACGCAGTATTTT. It is translated as CATNPGGTDTQYF. The chain uses TRBV24-1 and TRBJ2-3; D is perhaps TRBD2 (6 bases). V gave up 8 bases and J gave up 1 base, with 9 bases separating them. Looked up from germline, CDR1 is KGHDR and CDR2 is SFDVKD. The CDR3 spans 13 residues.

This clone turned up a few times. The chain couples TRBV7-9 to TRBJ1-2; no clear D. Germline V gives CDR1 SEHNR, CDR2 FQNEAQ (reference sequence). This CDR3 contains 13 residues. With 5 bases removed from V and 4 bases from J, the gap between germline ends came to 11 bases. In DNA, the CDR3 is TGTGCCAGCAGCCCCCAAGCCGGCTATGGCTACACCTTC. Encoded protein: CASSPQAGYGYTF.

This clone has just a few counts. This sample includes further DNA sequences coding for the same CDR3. CDR3 amino acids: CASSGTGGSGNTIYF. The CDR3 DNA sequence: TGTGCCAGCAGTGGGACAGGGGGCTCTGGAAACACCATATATTTT. The rearrangement links TRBV2 to TRBJ1-3; 10 nucleotides align to TRBD1. Unmatched junction bases numbered 0, after V lost 4 bases and J lost 0 bases. Germline values: CDR1 SNHLY, CDR2 FYNNEI. The length of the CDR3 is 15 residues.

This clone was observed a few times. The CDR3 loop reads CASSLRLADTQYF. The CDR3 DNA sequence: TGCGCCAGCAGCCTTAGACTAGCAGATACGCAGTATTTT. The V call is TRBV4-1, the J call TRBJ2-3, with D possibly matching TRBD2 (6 bases). Germline V CDR1 and CDR2: MGHRA, YSYEKL. The CDR3 is made up of 13 amino acids. The V end lost 4 bases, the J end lost 4 bases, and 9 bases lay between the germline ends.

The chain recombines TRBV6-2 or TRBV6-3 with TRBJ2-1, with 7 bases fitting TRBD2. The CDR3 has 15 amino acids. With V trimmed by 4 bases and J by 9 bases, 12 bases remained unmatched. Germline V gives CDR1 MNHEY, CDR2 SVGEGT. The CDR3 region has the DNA TGTGCCAGCAGTTTTAACCGGGACTACCGTGCTGAGCAGTTCTTC. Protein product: CASSFNRDYRAEQFF.

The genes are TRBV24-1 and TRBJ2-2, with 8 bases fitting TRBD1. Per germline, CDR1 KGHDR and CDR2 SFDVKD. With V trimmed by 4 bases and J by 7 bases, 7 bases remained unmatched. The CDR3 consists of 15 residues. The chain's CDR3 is CATSEKGQGYGELFF. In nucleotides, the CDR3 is TGTGCCACCAGTGAAAAAGGACAGGGATACGGGGAGCTGTTTTTT.

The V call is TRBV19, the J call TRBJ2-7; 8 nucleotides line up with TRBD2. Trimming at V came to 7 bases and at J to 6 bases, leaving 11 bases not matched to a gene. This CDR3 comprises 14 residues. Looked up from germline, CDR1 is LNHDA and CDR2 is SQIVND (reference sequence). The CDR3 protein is CASTPSGGFVEQYF. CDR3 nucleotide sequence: TGTGCCAGTACGCCTTCGGGGGGGTTCGTCGAGCAGTACTTC.

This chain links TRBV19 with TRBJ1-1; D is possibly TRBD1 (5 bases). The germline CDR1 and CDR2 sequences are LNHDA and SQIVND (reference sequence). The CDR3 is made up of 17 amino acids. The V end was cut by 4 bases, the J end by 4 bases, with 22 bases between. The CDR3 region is CASSTQGPGREGTEAFF. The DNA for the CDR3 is TGTGCCAGTAGTACCCAAGGACCAGGGCGGGAGGGCACTGAAGCTTTCTTT.

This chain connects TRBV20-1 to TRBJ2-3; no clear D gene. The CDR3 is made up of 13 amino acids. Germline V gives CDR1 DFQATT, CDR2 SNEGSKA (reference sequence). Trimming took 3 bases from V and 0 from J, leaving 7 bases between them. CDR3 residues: CSASIGSTDTQYF. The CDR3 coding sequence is TGCAGTGCTAGTATCGGGAGCACAGATACGCAGTATTTT.

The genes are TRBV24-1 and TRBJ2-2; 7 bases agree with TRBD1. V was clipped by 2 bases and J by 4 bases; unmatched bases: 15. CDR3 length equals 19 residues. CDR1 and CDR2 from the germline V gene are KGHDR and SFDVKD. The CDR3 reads CATSDSSGQITRGTGELFF. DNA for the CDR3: TGTGCCACCAGTGATTCCTCGGGACAGATTACGCGTGGCACCGGGGAGCTGTTTTTT.

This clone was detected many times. In DNA, the CDR3 is TGTGCCAGCAGCCAAGGACAGGGGGCGGACGAGCAGTACTTC. It is translated as CASSQGQGADEQYF. The rearrangement joins TRBV13 to TRBJ2-7, with TRBD1 matching over 11 bases. CDR3 length: 14 residues. Germline trimming cut 5 bases from V and 5 bases from J; bases unmatched to any gene: 5. Germline V gives CDR1 PRHDT, CDR2 FYEKMQ (reference sequence).

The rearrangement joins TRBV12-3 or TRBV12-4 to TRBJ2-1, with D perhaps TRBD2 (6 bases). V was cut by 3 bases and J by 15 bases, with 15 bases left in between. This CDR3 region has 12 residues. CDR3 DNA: TGTGCCAGCAGTTTGGGTGCTAGCGATCGGTTCTTC. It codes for CASSLGASDRFF.

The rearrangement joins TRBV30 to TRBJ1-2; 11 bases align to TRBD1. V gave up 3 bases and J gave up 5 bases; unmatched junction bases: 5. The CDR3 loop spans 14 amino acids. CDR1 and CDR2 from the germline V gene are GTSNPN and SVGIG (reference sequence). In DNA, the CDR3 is TGTGCCTGGAGGGACAGGGGGCGCGGGTATGGCTACACCTTC. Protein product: CAWRDRGRGYGYTF.

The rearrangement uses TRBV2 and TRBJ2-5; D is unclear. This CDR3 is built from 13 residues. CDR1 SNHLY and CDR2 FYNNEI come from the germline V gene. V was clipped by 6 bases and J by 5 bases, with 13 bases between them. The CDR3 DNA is TGTGCCAGCAGGGAGACGGGTTACGAGACCCAGTACTTC. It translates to CASRETGYETQYF.

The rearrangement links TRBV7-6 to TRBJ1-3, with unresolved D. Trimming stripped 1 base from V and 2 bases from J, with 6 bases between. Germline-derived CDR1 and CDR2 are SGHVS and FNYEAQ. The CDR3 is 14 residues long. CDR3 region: CASSLGEPGNTIYF. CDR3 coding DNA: TGTGCCAGCAGCTTAGGCGAACCTGGAAACACCATATATTTT.

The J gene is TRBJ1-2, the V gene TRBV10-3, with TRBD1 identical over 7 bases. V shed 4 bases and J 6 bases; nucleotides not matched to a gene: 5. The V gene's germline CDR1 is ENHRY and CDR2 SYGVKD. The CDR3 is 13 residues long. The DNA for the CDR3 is TGTGCCATCAGTGCTGACAGGGTGAATGGCTACACCTTC. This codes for CAISADRVNGYTF.

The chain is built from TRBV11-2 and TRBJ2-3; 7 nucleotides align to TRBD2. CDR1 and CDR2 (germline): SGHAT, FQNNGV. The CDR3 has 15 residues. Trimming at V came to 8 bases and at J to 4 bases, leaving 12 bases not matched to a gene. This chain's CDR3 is CASGRGVGSSDTQYF. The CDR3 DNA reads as TGTGCCAGCGGCCGGGGGGTAGGTAGCTCAGATACGCAGTATTTT.

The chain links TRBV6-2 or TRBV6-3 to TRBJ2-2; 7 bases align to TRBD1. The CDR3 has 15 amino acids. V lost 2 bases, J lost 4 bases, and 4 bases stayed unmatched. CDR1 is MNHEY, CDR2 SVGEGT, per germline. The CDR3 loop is CASSYEGAGTGELFF. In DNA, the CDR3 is TGTGCCAGCAGTTACGAGGGGGCGGGCACCGGGGAGCTGTTTTTT.

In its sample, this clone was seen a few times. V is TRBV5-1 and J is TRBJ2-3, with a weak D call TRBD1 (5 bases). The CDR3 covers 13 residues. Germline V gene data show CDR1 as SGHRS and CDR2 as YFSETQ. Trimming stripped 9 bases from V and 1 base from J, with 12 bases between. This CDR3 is CATRRGGTDTQYF. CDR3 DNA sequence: TGCGCCACCCGTAGGGGTGGCACAGATACGCAGTATTTT.

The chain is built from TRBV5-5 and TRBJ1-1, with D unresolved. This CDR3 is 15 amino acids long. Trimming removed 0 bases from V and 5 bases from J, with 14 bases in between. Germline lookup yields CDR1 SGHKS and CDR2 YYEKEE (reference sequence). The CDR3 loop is CASSLAGSLITEAFF. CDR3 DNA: TGTGCCAGCAGCTTGGCGGGGTCTCTTATTACTGAAGCTTTCTTT.

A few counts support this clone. The CDR3 DNA sequence: TGTGCCAGCAGTAACGGACGGGGTGGGACTGAAGCTTTCTTT. Translated: CASSNGRGGTEAFF. The chain links TRBV6-5 to TRBJ1-1; no reliable D call. Germline-derived CDR1 and CDR2 are MNHEY and SVGAGI. Between the trimmed V and J ends, which lost 5 bases and 5 bases, there was a span of 15 bases. The CDR3 has 14 residues.

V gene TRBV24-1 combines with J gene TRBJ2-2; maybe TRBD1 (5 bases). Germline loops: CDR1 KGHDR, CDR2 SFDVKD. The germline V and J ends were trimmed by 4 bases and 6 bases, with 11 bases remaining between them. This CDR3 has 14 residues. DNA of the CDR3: TGTGCCACCAGTGAGCAGGGCCCGGCCGGGGAGCTGTTTTTT. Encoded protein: CATSEQGPAGELFF.

CDR3 region: CATSETGSTGELFF. The DNA of the CDR3 is TGTGCCACCAGTGAAACAGGGAGCACCGGGGAGCTGTTTTTT. The J gene is TRBJ2-2, the V gene TRBV24-1; weak D call: TRBD1 (6 bases). This CDR3 region has 14 residues. V lost 4 bases and J 4 bases, leaving 9 bases between the germline ends. The germline gives CDR1 KGHDR, CDR2 SFDVKD.

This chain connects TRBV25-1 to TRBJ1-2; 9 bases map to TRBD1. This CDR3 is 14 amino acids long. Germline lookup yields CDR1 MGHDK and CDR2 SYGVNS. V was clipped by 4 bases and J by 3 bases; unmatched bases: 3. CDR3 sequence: CASSARQGDYGYTF. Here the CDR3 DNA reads TGTGCCAGCAGTGCACGACAGGGGGACTATGGCTACACCTTC.

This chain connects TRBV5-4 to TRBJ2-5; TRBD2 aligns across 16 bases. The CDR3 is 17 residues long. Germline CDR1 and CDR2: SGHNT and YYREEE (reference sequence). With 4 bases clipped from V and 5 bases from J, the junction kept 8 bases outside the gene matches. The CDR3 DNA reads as TGTGCCAGCAGCCCCGGGACTAGCGGGAGGGAGGGGGAGACCCAGTACTTC. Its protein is CASSPGTSGREGETQYF.

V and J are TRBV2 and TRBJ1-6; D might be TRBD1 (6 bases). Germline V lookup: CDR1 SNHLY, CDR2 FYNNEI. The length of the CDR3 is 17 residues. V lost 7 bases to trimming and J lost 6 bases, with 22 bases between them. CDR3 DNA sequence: TGTGCCAGCACCGAAAGGGCAGGGGCTGGGAGTAATTCACCCCTCCACTTT. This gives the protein CASTERAGAGSNSPLHF.